A single sample gave rise to the 30 T cell receptor beta chains below, sequenced in a study of blood T cell repertoires in COVID-19. Produced via immunoSEQ multiplex PCR; TCRdb's table is partial and in-frame only. The sample includes some 230,000 clones, around four fifths of them seen just once. The specimen sequenced was peripheral blood. These receptors came from a woman older than 75 with COVID-19, enrolled during active disease.

The chain combines TRBV5-1 with TRBJ2-2, with a weak D call TRBD2 (6 bases). The germline V gene has CDR1 SGHRS and CDR2 YFSETQ. The CDR3 contains 15 residues. The V gene lost 4 bases and the J gene lost 2 bases, with 12 bases spanning the gap. The CDR3 region has the DNA TGCGCCAGCAGCATCCCCGGGGGAAACACCGGGGAGCTGTTTTTT. Protein: CASSIPGGNTGELFF.

The gene calls are TRBV19 and TRBJ2-1, with unresolved D. V lost 3 bases and J lost 9, with 9 bases in between. The CDR3 is 12 amino acids. Germline V lookup: CDR1 LNHDA, CDR2 SQIVND (reference sequence). The CDR3 coding sequence is TGTGCCAGTAGTATCTCGAGAGGTGAGCAGTTCTTC. As protein: CASSISRGEQFF.

The chain has TRBV3-1 (or the pseudogene TRBV3-2) and TRBJ2-5, with 7 bases matching TRBD2. V gave up 0 bases and J gave up 3 bases; unmatched junction bases: 7. CDR1 is LGHDT and CDR2 is YNNKEL in the germline V gene (reference sequence). The CDR3 is 16 amino acids. The CDR3 DNA is TGTGCCAGCAGCCAAGAACCAGCGGGGCCAAAAGAGACCCAGTACTTC. It codes for CASSQEPAGPKETQYF.

The chain recombines TRBV7-2 with TRBJ1-2, with a tentative D call TRBD1 (6 bases). CDR1 and CDR2 (germline): SGHTA, FQGNSA. This CDR3 has 15 residues. Trimming took 2 bases from V and 7 from J, leaving 17 bases between them. Here the CDR3 DNA reads TGTGCCAGCAGCTTATTTTCAGGGGACATAGGTGGCTACACCTTC. Its protein product is CASSLFSGDIGGYTF.

This chain joins TRBV6-5 and TRBJ2-3, with TRBD1 matching 7 bases. The germline gives CDR1 MNHEY, CDR2 SVGAGI. The CDR3 length is 14 residues. The ends lost 6 bases at V and 5 bases at J; junction bases unmatched: 8. The CDR3 DNA sequence: TGTGCCAGCAGGCCAAGGGGGCAGGGAGATACGCAGTATTTT. Its translation: CASRPRGQGDTQYF.

This clone is a singleton in its sample. The V and J genes are TRBV6-5 and TRBJ2-1; possible D gene TRBD1, 5 bases. The CDR3 is made up of 15 amino acids. Germline V lookup: CDR1 MNHEY, CDR2 SVGAGI. With 2 bases removed from V and 3 bases from J, the gap between germline ends came to 11 bases. The CDR3 DNA is TGTGCCAGCAGTTACAAGGGGTCAGGCTACAATGAGCAGTTCTTC. Its protein product is CASSYKGSGYNEQFF.

This clone came up once. The gene calls are TRBV6-5 and TRBJ2-7; 7 bases are a match to TRBD1. Germline V gene lookup returns CDR1 MNHEY and CDR2 SVGAGI. Trimming at V came to 10 bases and at J to 3 bases, leaving 6 bases not matched to a gene. The CDR3 extends over 12 amino acids. CDR3 in DNA: TGTGCCACTAGGAGGACAGGCTACGAGCAGTACTTC. This codes for CATRRTGYEQYF.

This clone appeared a single time. The chain has TRBV5-1 and TRBJ1-1; no clear D gene. CDR1 and CDR2 from the germline V gene are SGHRS and YFSETQ. V lost 7 bases and J 0 bases, leaving 4 bases between the germline ends. The CDR3 consists of 11 residues. The chain's CDR3 is CASALNTEAFF. CDR3 sequence (DNA): TGCGCCAGCGCGCTGAACACTGAAGCTTTCTTT.

This clone has just a few counts. The CDR3 here is CASSSRAGEKLFF. In DNA, the CDR3 is TGTGCCAGCAGCTCTAGGGCGGGAGAAAAACTGTTTTTT. The chain couples TRBV7-9 to TRBJ1-4; D gene unclear. V lost 4 bases to trimming and J lost 8 bases, with 11 bases between them. This CDR3 is 13 amino acids long. The V gene's germline CDR1 is SEHNR and CDR2 FQNEAQ (reference sequence).

The chain's CDR3 is CASSFRTGKDSPLHF. CDR3 DNA sequence: TGTGCCAGCAGCTTTAGAACAGGGAAAGATTCACCCCTCCACTTT. The rearrangement joins TRBV5-6 to TRBJ1-6; weak D call: TRBD1 (6 bases). V dropped 2 bases and J dropped 8 bases, with 14 bases sitting between them. From germline, CDR1 is SGHDT and CDR2 YYEEEE. This CDR3 comprises 15 residues.

The rearrangement links TRBV5-1 to TRBJ2-7; 7 bases line up with TRBD2. The germline V gene encodes CDR1 SGHRS and CDR2 YFSETQ. The J segment lost 5 bases and the V segment lost 0 bases, leaving 5 bases of the junction unmatched. CDR3 length equals 14 residues. DNA for the CDR3: TGCGCCAGCAGCTTGGGTAGCGGGTCCCACGAGCAGTACTTC. It codes for CASSLGSGSHEQYF.

The J gene is TRBJ2-1, the V gene TRBV6-5, with TRBD2 as a possible D gene (6 bases). Germline V gene data show CDR1 as MNHEY and CDR2 as SVGAGI. Trimming pared 5 bases from V and 6 bases from J, leaving 17 bases between. The CDR3 extends over 15 amino acids. CDR3 coding DNA: TGTGCCAGCAGTCCGGGACTCCCGATTTTCAATGAGCAGTTCTTC. Its translation: CASSPGLPIFNEQFF.

This clone appeared once. The rearrangement uses TRBV5-4 and TRBJ2-3; D is unresolved. Germline V gives CDR1 SGHNT, CDR2 YYREEE (reference sequence). Trimming removed 1 base from V and 9 bases from J, with 12 bases in between. The CDR3 has 13 residues. This CDR3 reads CASSLPSGATQYF. CDR3 sequence (DNA): TGTGCCAGCAGCTTGCCTAGTGGAGCGACGCAGTATTTT.

The genes are TRBV7-9 and TRBJ2-4; 7 bases match TRBD1. V was pared by 5 bases and J by 7 bases, with 5 bases of the junction left unmatched. CDR3 length: 13 amino acids. Germline CDR1 reads SEHNR; CDR2 reads FQNEAQ (reference sequence). CDR3: CASSALTGNIQYF. The CDR3 DNA sequence: TGTGCCAGCAGCGCCCTGACAGGGAACATTCAGTACTTC. Based on the CDR3 plus reference TRBV7-9 and TRBJ2-4, the full variable domain is DTGVSQNPRHKITKRGQNVTFRCDPISEHNRLYWYRQTLGQGPEFLTYFQNEAQLEKSRLLSDRFSAERPKGSFSTLEIQRTEQGDSAMYLCASSALTGNIQYFGAGTRLSVL.

The V gene is TRBV12-3 or TRBV12-4, the J gene TRBJ1-5, with unresolved D. Trimming removed 6 bases from V and 5 bases from J, with 11 bases in between. The CDR3 spans 13 residues. The CDR3 loop reads CASSREGDQPQHF. Here the CDR3 DNA reads TGTGCCAGCAGCCGGGAGGGAGATCAGCCCCAGCATTTT.

The V gene is TRBV10-2, the J gene TRBJ2-7; 8 positions match TRBD2. Per the germline V gene, CDR1 is WSHSY and CDR2 is SAAADI. The CDR3 is 16 amino acids. V trimming: 6 bases; J trimming: 4 bases; junction bases outside the gene matches: 14. CDR3 in amino acids: CASSASGHRTKYEQYF. The CDR3, as DNA: TGCGCCAGCAGCGCTAGCGGGCACCGGACGAAGTACGAGCAGTACTTC.

V usage is TRBV13 and J usage is TRBJ1-6, with D possibly being TRBD1 (6 bases). The V end lost 5 bases, the J end lost 0 bases, and 11 bases lay between the germline ends. Per germline, CDR1 PRHDT and CDR2 FYEKMQ (reference sequence). The CDR3 runs to 16 residues. In DNA form, the CDR3 reads TGTGCCAGCAGCCTGGACAGCCGCTCCTATAATTCACCCCTCCACTTT. Its translation is CASSLDSRSYNSPLHF.

The chain couples TRBV30 to TRBJ2-3, with D perhaps TRBD1 (6 bases). The CDR3 length is 14 residues. In germline, CDR1 is GTSNPN, CDR2 SVGIG (reference sequence). Trimming stripped 2 bases from V and 5 bases from J, with 14 bases between. The CDR3 spells CAWSSRQVRDTQYF. The CDR3 DNA reads as TGTGCCTGGAGTTCCCGACAGGTTAGAGATACGCAGTATTTT.

V usage is TRBV3-1 (or the pseudogene TRBV3-2) and J usage is TRBJ2-5; D is uncertain. V lost 4 bases and J lost 2, with 11 bases in between. From germline, CDR1 is LGHDT and CDR2 YNNKEL (reference sequence). This CDR3 is 14 amino acids long. CDR3 residues: CASSLPLIQETQYF. The CDR3 DNA reads TGTGCCAGCAGCCTGCCCCTAATACAAGAGACCCAGTACTTC.

The chain has TRBV12-5 and TRBJ2-7; a possible D gene is TRBD1 (6 bases). V lost 2 bases to trimming and J lost 1 base, with 27 bases between them. Germline V CDR1 and CDR2: LGHNT, FRNRAP. The CDR3 covers 20 residues. In DNA, the CDR3 is TGTGCTAGTGGTTTGAAGCGATCAATCTTATCAGGGGTTTCGTCCTACGAGCAGTACTTC. Protein: CASGLKRSILSGVSSYEQYF.

J is TRBJ2-5 and V is TRBV10-2, with D perhaps matching TRBD1 (5 bases). Trimming stripped 10 bases from V and 2 bases from J, with 11 bases between. There are 12 residues in the CDR3. CDR1 is WSHSY and CDR2 is SAAADI in the germline V gene. The chain's CDR3 is CATGQLQETQYF. The CDR3 DNA follows: TGCGCCACAGGACAACTGCAAGAGACCCAGTACTTC.

V is TRBV5-1 and J is TRBJ2-3; 9 positions match TRBD1. The junction had 8 bases not matched to a gene; V was cut back by 3 bases and J by 6 bases. CDR1 is SGHRS, CDR2 YFSETQ, per germline. CDR3 length equals 15 residues. The CDR3 DNA is TGCGCCAGCAGCTATGGACAGGGGCTTATGGATACGCAGTATTTT. Its protein product is CASSYGQGLMDTQYF. Looking up the rest from reference TRBV5-1 and TRBJ2-3 gives the full variable domain: KAGVTQTPRYLIKTRGQQVTLSCSPISGHRSVSWYQQTPGQGLQFLFEYFSETQRNKGNFPGRFSGRQFSNSRSEMNVSTLELGDSALYLCASSYGQGLMDTQYFGPGTRLTVL.

The rearrangement links TRBV28 to TRBJ2-2; perhaps TRBD2 as D (6 bases). The CDR3 is made up of 14 amino acids. Germline V lookup: CDR1 MDHEN, CDR2 SYDVKM. Trimming stripped 3 bases from V and 4 bases from J, with 9 bases between. This CDR3 is CASSFGGTTGELFF. The CDR3 bases are TGTGCCAGCAGTTTCGGCGGGACCACCGGGGAGCTGTTTTTT.

This chain connects TRBV28 to TRBJ2-7, with TRBD1 matching 11 bases. The CDR3 is 16 residues long. With V trimmed by 5 bases and J by 1 base, 7 bases remained unmatched. The germline CDR1 and CDR2 sequences are MDHEN and SYDVKM. The CDR3, as DNA: TGTGCCAGCAGTCCTGGGGGGACAGGGGGTTCCTACGAGCAGTACTTC. It is translated as CASSPGGTGGSYEQYF.

The rearrangement joins TRBV29-1 to TRBJ2-7; D might be TRBD2 (6 bases). The germline V gene has CDR1 SQVTM and CDR2 ANQGSEA. The CDR3 contains 12 residues. The ends were cut back, 4 bases at V and 2 bases at J, with 9 bases in the middle. The CDR3 reads CSVGEEAYEQYF. CDR3 sequence (DNA): TGCAGCGTTGGGGAGGAGGCCTACGAGCAGTACTTC.

V and J are TRBV9 and TRBJ1-2, with 10 nucleotides matching TRBD1. CDR1 is SGDLS, CDR2 YYNGEE, per germline. The CDR3 sequence is 15 residues long. The V gene end was trimmed by 4 bases and the J gene end by 8 bases; junction bases not matched to a gene: 11. The CDR3 region is CASSSGGGTGVGYTF. CDR3 nucleotides: TGTGCCAGCAGCTCAGGGGGCGGGACAGGGGTCGGCTACACCTTC.

This chain joins TRBV20-1 and TRBJ1-1; unclear D gene. Germline values: CDR1 DFQATT, CDR2 SNEGSKA (reference sequence). V shed 4 bases and J shed 10 bases, with 10 bases lying between them. The CDR3 is 10 amino acids. CDR3 bases: TGCAGTGCTAAATCGGTTGGAGCTTTCTTT. This sequence encodes CSAKSVGAFF.

The chain links TRBV27 to TRBJ2-3, with TRBD2 identical over 9 bases. This CDR3 has 15 amino acids. V lost 4 bases, J lost 5 bases, and 7 bases stayed unmatched. Per germline, CDR1 MNHEY and CDR2 SMNVEV (reference sequence). The CDR3 protein is CASSSLAGAVDTQYF. CDR3 in DNA: TGTGCCAGCAGTTCCTTAGCGGGAGCGGTAGATACGCAGTATTTT.

This clone appeared a few times. The V gene is TRBV18, the J gene TRBJ2-3, with 11 bases fitting TRBD1. The CDR3 sequence is 15 residues long. CDR1 and CDR2 from the germline V gene are KGHSH and LQKENI. V shed 6 bases, J shed 6 bases, and the junction held 8 bases outside the gene matches. As DNA, the CDR3 is TGTGCCAGCTCTGGAGGACAGGGGGCGTTGGATACGCAGTATTTT. This encodes CASSGGQGALDTQYF.

The chain links TRBV7-2 to TRBJ2-1; 15 nucleotides align to TRBD2. V shed 5 bases and J 9 bases; nucleotides not matched to a gene: 8. Germline V gives CDR1 SGHTA, CDR2 FQGNSA. The CDR3 contains 16 residues. CDR3: CASSPRGLAGGVEQFF. DNA of the CDR3: TGTGCCAGCAGCCCACGGGGACTAGCGGGGGGAGTTGAGCAGTTCTTC.